The 4 T cell receptor beta chains presented below share a single source sample, sequenced in a study of human T cells and chemical hapten exposure. TCRdb processed the RACE reads anew with MiXCR; each CDR3 protein has one entry. This repertoire shows about 84,000 distinct CDR3 sequences, more than 8.5% found once; its top ten account for 2% to 2.5%. Sample time point: patch test 2, 6 weeks after DPC sensitization. Noted treatment: therapeutic diphenylcyclopropenone sensitization with weekly scalp DPC. Sample: whole blood, taken in connection with sensitization to the hapten diphenylcyclopropenone (DPC). These receptor sequences come from a woman aged 25 to 39 with alopecia areata. Some clones in this sample may be carry-over from other donors' samples.

Ten or more counts support this clonotype. This sequence joins TRBV28 and TRBJ2-2; 14 bases agree with TRBD2. J lost 6 bases, V lost 5 bases, and 5 bases had no gene match. From germline, CDR1 is MDHEN and CDR2 SYDVKM. This CDR3 is built from 16 residues. The CDR3 DNA follows: TGTGCCAGCAGTATTTCGACTAGCGGGAGGGCCGGGGAGCTGTTTTTT. Its protein is CASSISTSGRAGELFF. Full variable domain (outside the CDR3, taken from reference TRBV28 and TRBJ2-2): DVKVTQSSRYLVKRTGEKVFLECVQDMDHENMFWYRQDPGLGLRLIYFSYDVKMKEKGDIPEGYSVSREKKERFSLILESASTNQTSMYLCASSISTSGRAGELFFGEGSRLTVL.

This clonotype has only one observation. This chain links TRBV7-2 with TRBJ1-6; D possibly corresponds to TRBD1 (5 bases). The germline gives CDR1 SGHTA, CDR2 FQGNSA. This CDR3 is 13 amino acids long. V was trimmed by 2 bases and J by 17 bases, leaving 16 bases between them. CDR3 protein: CASSLRQGRMVHF. In nucleotides, the CDR3 is TGTGCCAGCAGCTTACGTCAGGGTCGGATGGTCCACTTT.

The rearrangement links TRBV7-9 to TRBJ1-2; possibly TRBD1 for D (5 bases). Trimming left V 1 base short and J 6 bases short, with 15 bases between. The V gene's germline CDR1 is SEHNR and CDR2 FQNEAQ (reference sequence). The CDR3 consists of 15 residues. The CDR3 loop reads CASSLGVGAVHGYTF. The CDR3 region has the DNA TGTGCCAGCAGCTTAGGGGTAGGGGCAGTACATGGCTACACCTTC. Filled out from reference TRBV7-9 and TRBJ1-2, the complete variable domain reads DTGVSQNPRHKITKRGQNVTFRCDPISEHNRLYWYRQTLGQGPEFLTYFQNEAQLEKSRLLSDRFSAERPKGSFSTLEIQRTEQGDSAMYLCASSLGVGAVHGYTFGSGTRLTVV.

This clonotype was counted a few times. The rearrangement links TRBV28 to TRBJ2-5; D perhaps matches TRBD1 (5 bases). Germline loops: CDR1 MDHEN, CDR2 SYDVKM. The ends were cut back, 4 bases at V and 3 bases at J, with 9 bases in the middle. CDR3 length equals 13 residues. CDR3 residues: CASSSGQEETQYF. The CDR3 DNA sequence: TGTGCCAGCAGTTCCGGACAAGAAGAGACCCAGTACTTC.